These 9 T cell receptor gamma chains originate from one sample sequenced in a study of gammadelta T cells in human blood. With CATT, TCRdb re-called clones from the RT-PCR reads. The table includes some 210 gamma-chain clones, roughly a third detected once. The specimen was non-Vgamma9Vdelta2 gamma-delta T cells from cord blood. These receptors were taken from a newborn.

Note on this clone: With a far larger clone one base away, a read error is the likely cause. The rearrangement joins TRGV2 to TRGJP1. Germline CDR1 EGSNGY, CDR2 YDSYNSKV. The CDR3 totals 18 residues. The CDR3: CATWDGRAEGTTGWLKIF. The CDR3 nucleotides read TGTGCCACCTGGGACGGGCGAGCGGAGGGTACCACTGGTTGGTTAAAGATATTT.

Concerning this clone itself: A far larger clone differs by one base, so this is likely a read error. The chain carries TRGV8 and TRGJ1 or TRGJ2. The J gene comes from matching the DNA to germline here; TCRdb lacks it. The germline CDR1 and CDR2 sequences are VENAVY and YDSYNSRV. The CDR3 is 13 residues long. Trimming cost V 6 bases and J 5 bases; bases outside gene matches: 10. CDR3 coding DNA: TGTGCCACCTGGACCTACCGGGATTATAAGAAACTCTTT. This codes for CATWTYRDYKKLF.

About this clone: With only one base between it and a far larger clone, this is likely a read error. Other DNA sequences within the sample encode an identical CDR3. The V call is TRGV2, the J call TRGJP1. The CDR3 runs 18 residues. Germline assignment: CDR1 EGSNGY and CDR2 YDSYNSKV. V shed 0 bases, J shed 1 base, and the junction held 11 bases outside the gene matches. CDR3 amino acids: CATWDGRAEGTTGWFKIF. Written as DNA, the CDR3 is TGTGCCACCTGGGACGGGAGAGCGGAGGGTACCACTGGTTGGTTCAAGATATTT.

As concerns this clone: TCRdb attributes to this sequence the protein of a much larger clone, which differs from the DNA translation at residue 9; a read error is likely, and the protein displayed is translated from the DNA. Other nucleotide sequences from this sample produce the same CDR3. V gene TRGV10 was called; the J gene was not. TRGV10 is labeled an ORF, and its function is uncertain. The CDR3 contains 11 residues. DNA of the CDR3: TGTGCTGCGTGCTGCTATTATAAGAACCTCTTT. Protein: CAACCYYKNLF.

Concerning this clone: TCRdb's listed protein matches a much larger clone and diverges from this DNA's translation at residue 10, likely through a read error; the protein shown comes from the DNA. The V gene call is TRGV10, and the J gene call is absent. TRGV10 is filed as an ORF, its function uncertain. The CDR3 consists of 11 residues. As DNA, the CDR3 is TGTGCTGCGTGCTGCTATTATAAGAAAATCTTT. Translating gives CAACCYYKKIF.

By share, this clone ranks as hyperexpanded. V and J are TRGV10 and TRGJ1 or TRGJ2. Being an ORF, TRGV10 has a function that is uncertain. The CDR3 is made up of 13 amino acids. V dropped 8 bases and J dropped 3; count of bases not matched to a gene: 8. The DNA of the CDR3 is TGTGCTGCGTGGGAACTATTTTATTATAAGAAACTCTTT. The encoded protein is CAAWELFYYKKLF.

A note on this clone: This likely traces to a read error, being one base from a far larger clone. The DNA is left out, because the CDR3 cannot be placed on it with certainty; the CDR3 is given as TCRdb lists it. The V gene is given as TRGV5P, and no J gene call is available. TRGV5P is recorded as a pseudogene. The CDR3 length equals 30 residues, ends included. The CDR3 sequence is CATWRIIIRNSLAVEQHLLSQVSIGRIQHF.

This clone was counted a single time. TCRdb's entry gives the protein of a much larger clone, which mismatches this DNA's translation at residue 4, likely from a read error; the protein reported here is translated from the DNA. The J gene is TRGJ1 or TRGJ2, the V gene TRGV5. The J gene comes from matching the DNA to germline here; TCRdb lacks it. The CDR3 runs to 11 residues. Germline CDR1 is VINAFY and CDR2 is YDVSNSKD. CDR3 DNA sequence: TGTGCCACCTTGGACGTTTATAAGAAACTCTTT. Translation: CATLDVYKKLF.

In this sample, this clone turned up a few times. A read error likely explains this, since a far larger clone differs by one base. This chain uses TRGV10 with TRGJ1 or TRGJ2. TRGV10 is annotated as an ORF whose role is uncertain. The CDR3 loop spans 13 amino acids. CDR3 sequence: CAAWELFYYKNLF. CDR3 sequence (DNA): TGTGCTGCGTGGGAACTATTTTATTATAAGAACCTCTTT.